The next 31 T cell receptor beta chains were all read from a single sample in a study of early T cells in non-severe SARS-CoV-2 infection. A single record per CDR3 protein comes from TCRdb applying MiXCR to the 5' RACE reads. This table has 20,000 to 30,000 distinct CDR3 sequences, around 4% appearing once. Sequenced material: whole blood. The receptor source for this set is an adult who was a healthcare worker with PCR-confirmed SARS-CoV-2 infection or an uninfected control (not recorded which).

V and J are TRBV30 and TRBJ1-1; 7 bases fit TRBD1. V was clipped by 5 bases and J by 0 bases; unmatched bases: 0. This CDR3 spans 12 amino acids. CDR1 and CDR2 from the germline V gene are GTSNPN and SVGIG (reference sequence). This CDR3 reads CAWGTVNTEAFF. The CDR3 DNA follows: TGTGCCTGGGGGACAGTGAACACTGAAGCTTTCTTT.

This clonotype was counted only a few times. The genes are TRBV11-1 and TRBJ2-1; 8 positions match TRBD2. In germline, CDR1 is SGHAT, CDR2 FQDESV (reference sequence). With V trimmed by 0 bases and J by 6 bases, 4 bases remained unmatched. The CDR3 runs to 15 residues. CDR3 region: CASSLADGLANEQFF. CDR3 sequence (DNA): TGTGCCAGCAGCTTAGCGGACGGACTAGCCAATGAGCAGTTCTTC.

This clonotype appeared a few times. V usage is TRBV5-5 and J usage is TRBJ2-7, with TRBD2 matching over 8 bases. The germline V gene encodes CDR1 SGHKS and CDR2 YYEKEE (reference sequence). This CDR3 contains 17 residues. Trimming cost V 2 bases and J 1 base; bases outside gene matches: 11. CDR3 region: CASSLHNRTSMSYEQYF. The CDR3, as DNA: TGTGCCAGCAGCTTACATAACCGGACTAGCATGTCCTACGAGCAGTACTTC.

This clonotype was seen a few times. This chain joins TRBV2 and TRBJ2-7; perhaps D is TRBD1 or TRBD2 (5 bases each). V lost 6 bases and J 1 base, leaving 16 bases between the germline ends. The germline V gene has CDR1 SNHLY and CDR2 FYNNEI. This CDR3 region has 15 residues. The DNA of the CDR3 is TGTGCCAGCAGCGAGGGACCCGTTGGATCCTACGAGCAGTACTTC. Amino acids: CASSEGPVGSYEQYF.

This clonotype occurred a few times. The chain recombines TRBV25-1 with TRBJ2-1, with 7 bases aligning to TRBD1. CDR1 is MGHDK and CDR2 is SYGVNS in the germline V gene. The CDR3 has 14 residues. J gave up 8 bases and V 4 bases, and 8 bases lay outside the gene matches. The CDR3 reads CASSARQGEDEQFF. The CDR3 DNA reads TGTGCCAGCAGTGCAAGACAGGGAGAGGATGAGCAGTTCTTC.

Only a few counts were recorded for this clonotype. The rearrangement links TRBV5-6 to TRBJ1-1; 9 positions match TRBD1. The V gene's germline CDR1 is SGHDT and CDR2 YYEEEE. The trim removed 3 bases at V and 1 base at J, leaving 1 base unmatched. CDR3 length: 14 amino acids. The CDR3 region has the DNA TGTGCCAGCAGCTGGGACAGGGCGAACACTGAAGCTTTCTTT. Protein: CASSWDRANTEAFF. The entire variable domain, with the rest obtained from reference TRBV5-6 and TRBJ1-1, is as follows: DAGVTQSPTHLIKTRGQQVTLRCSPKSGHDTVSWYQQALGQGPQFIFQYYEEEERQRGNFPDRFSGHQFPNYSSELNVNALLLGDSALYLCASSWDRANTEAFFGQGTRLTVV.

There are many counts of this clonotype. V gene TRBV2 combines with J gene TRBJ2-3, with D perhaps matching TRBD2 (6 bases). The CDR3 contains 16 residues. CDR1 is SNHLY, CDR2 FYNNEI, per germline. The germline V and J ends were trimmed by 6 bases and 1 base, with 17 bases remaining between them. CDR3 bases: TGTGCCAGCAGCGGGGAGGTTAGCCCCGGCACAGATACGCAGTATTTT. This sequence encodes CASSGEVSPGTDTQYF.

This clonotype was observed at least ten times. The rearrangement joins TRBV29-1 to TRBJ2-2; the D is unclear. V was pared by 4 bases and J by 0 bases, with 9 bases between. Germline CDR1 SQVTM, CDR2 ANQGSEA. The CDR3 totals 14 residues. CDR3 DNA sequence: TGCAGCGTTGTCCCTCACGCGAACACCGGGGAGCTGTTTTTT. Its protein product is CSVVPHANTGELFF.

The rearrangement joins TRBV28 to TRBJ2-5; 9 nucleotides align to TRBD1. The CDR3 consists of 18 residues. Germline lookup yields CDR1 MDHEN and CDR2 SYDVKM. The V gene end was trimmed by 7 bases and the J gene end by 2 bases; junction bases not matched to a gene: 17. DNA for the CDR3: TGTGCCAGCACCTTCACATACAGGGGGCCCCGGCCTCAAGAGACCCAGTACTTC. Protein: CASTFTYRGPRPQETQYF.

This clonotype was picked up many times. This chain uses TRBV27 with TRBJ2-1; TRBD2 aligns across 9 bases. With 6 bases clipped from V and 6 bases from J, the junction kept 3 bases outside the gene matches. This CDR3 comprises 13 residues. CDR1 is MNHEY and CDR2 is SMNVEV in the germline V gene (reference sequence). DNA for the CDR3: TGTGCCAGCAGAACAGCGGGAGGCAATGAGCAGTTCTTC. Amino acid sequence: CASRTAGGNEQFF.

This clonotype was recorded a few times. The J gene is TRBJ1-6, the V gene TRBV11-2; TRBD1 matches at 8 bases. Germline CDR1 reads SGHAT; CDR2 reads FQNNGV. CDR3 length: 16 residues. V was pared by 6 bases and J by 6 bases, with 10 bases of the junction left unmatched. DNA for the CDR3: TGTGCCAGCAGATCGTGGGGGGACAGGATTAATTCACCCCTCCACTTT. Amino acids: CASRSWGDRINSPLHF. The full variable domain, its missing parts supplied by reference TRBV11-2 and TRBJ1-6, is EAGVAQSPRYKIIEKRQSVAFWCNPISGHATLYWYQQILGQGPKLLIQFQNNGVVDDSQLPKDRFSAERLKGVDSTLKIQPAKLEDSAVYLCASRSWGDRINSPLHFGNGTRLTVT.

In this sample, this clonotype turned up a few times. The chain has TRBV12-3 or TRBV12-4 and TRBJ2-3, with 8 bases aligning to TRBD2. The length of the CDR3 is 13 residues. V shed 8 bases, J shed 6 bases, and the junction held 7 bases outside the gene matches. This CDR3 is CASAGGGADTQYF. DNA of the CDR3: TGTGCCAGCGCGGGAGGAGGGGCGGATACGCAGTATTTT.

Within the sample, this clonotype is medium-sized. The CDR3 protein is CASGPAGDPPSYEQYF. In DNA, the CDR3 is TGTGCCAGCGGCCCAGCGGGAGATCCACCTTCCTACGAGCAGTACTTC. The chain combines TRBV6-2 or TRBV6-3 with TRBJ2-7, with 8 bases lining up with TRBD2. Losses at the gene ends were 8 bases for V and 1 base for J; bases not matched to a gene: 13. Germline V gene lookup returns CDR1 MNHEY and CDR2 SVGEGT. The CDR3 is made up of 16 amino acids.

This clonotype was found many times. Germline and junction disagree at one end, which may indicate a read error. The chain is built from TRBV12-3 or TRBV12-4 and TRBJ2-7; perhaps TRBD2 as D (6 bases). The CDR3 runs to 12 residues. The CDR3 region is CASSLGLTGVHF. The CDR3 DNA is TGTGCCAGCAGCTTGGGTCTGACGGGGGTACACTTC.

The sample holds a few counts of this clonotype. V gene TRBV5-8 combines with J gene TRBJ2-1; 10 bases are shared with TRBD2. J lost 3 bases, V lost 5 bases, and 2 bases had no gene match. The CDR3 totals 14 residues. Germline loops: CDR1 SGHTS, CDR2 YDEGEE. In DNA, the CDR3 is TGTGCCAGCAGGGGACTAGCGTTCTACAATGAGCAGTTCTTC. Translating gives CASRGLAFYNEQFF.

This clonotype was seen repeatedly, ten times or more. The gene calls are TRBV10-2 and TRBJ1-6; 7 nucleotides match TRBD1. V shed 11 bases, J shed 2 bases, and the junction held 9 bases outside the gene matches. This CDR3 is 15 amino acids long. CDR1 and CDR2 from the germline V gene are WSHSY and SAAADI. The CDR3 protein is CAPGGVGTYNSPLHF. CDR3 nucleotides: TGCGCCCCAGGGGGGGTAGGGACCTATAATTCACCCCTCCACTTT.

In this sample, this clonotype turned up a few times. This rearrangement joins TRBV19 to TRBJ1-2; D gene uncertain. The CDR3 spans 14 residues. Per germline, CDR1 LNHDA and CDR2 SQIVND (reference sequence). V lost 5 bases to trimming and J lost 3 bases, with 13 bases between them. This CDR3 is CASSLSAHYYGYTF. For the CDR3, the DNA is TGTGCCAGTAGTCTCAGCGCACACTACTATGGCTACACCTTC.

By share, this clonotype ranks as medium-sized (0.01 to 0.1%). This rearrangement joins TRBV27 to TRBJ2-5, with 9 bases fitting TRBD1. This CDR3 spans 16 amino acids. V dropped 0 bases and J dropped 1; count of bases not matched to a gene: 3. The germline CDR1 and CDR2 sequences are MNHEY and SMNVEV (reference sequence). CDR3 residues: CASSLSPGQGQETQYF. The CDR3 DNA follows: TGTGCCAGCAGTTTATCACCGGGACAGGGCCAAGAGACCCAGTACTTC.

This clonotype was seen repeatedly, ten times or more. The chain has TRBV30 and TRBJ2-5, with D uncertain. There are 12 residues in the CDR3. Germline V lookup: CDR1 GTSNPN, CDR2 SVGIG (reference sequence). V lost 0 bases to trimming and J lost 1 base, with 3 bases between them. The CDR3: CAWSVTQETQYF. CDR3 in DNA: TGTGCCTGGAGTGTAACCCAAGAGACCCAGTACTTC.

This clonotype has a handful of counts. The chain couples TRBV4-2 to TRBJ2-5, with TRBD2 matching over 8 bases. The CDR3 is 15 amino acids. J gave up 4 bases and V 3 bases, and 7 bases lay outside the gene matches. Germline values: CDR1 LGHNA, CDR2 YNFKEQ. The chain's CDR3 is CASSHRAGERETQYF. The CDR3 region has the DNA TGTGCCAGCAGCCACCGAGCGGGAGAGCGAGAGACCCAGTACTTC.

The chain carries TRBV7-2 and TRBJ2-7; D uncertain. The V end was cut by 7 bases, the J end by 0 bases, with 13 bases between. CDR3 length: 14 residues. CDR1 is SGHTA, CDR2 FQGNSA, per germline. The CDR3 DNA sequence: TGTGCCAGCACCACCTCTGGGGTCTCCTACGAGCAGTACTTC. The encoded protein is CASTTSGVSYEQYF.

This clonotype was seen a handful of times. The gene calls are TRBV19 and TRBJ2-1, with D possibly TRBD1 on 6 matching bases. This CDR3 is 14 amino acids long. Per germline, CDR1 LNHDA and CDR2 SQIVND (reference sequence). V was clipped by 2 bases and J by 5 bases, with 10 bases between them. The CDR3: CASSILGADNEQFF. The CDR3 DNA is TGTGCCAGTAGTATACTGGGGGCCGACAATGAGCAGTTCTTC.

This clonotype has only a few counts. The gene calls are TRBV20-1 and TRBJ2-1; 8 bases match TRBD1. Trimming took 4 bases from V and 5 from J; bases not matched to a gene: 4. The CDR3 covers 13 residues. Germline CDR1 reads DFQATT; CDR2 reads SNEGSKA (reference sequence). The CDR3, as DNA: TGCAGTGCTATCCAGGGGGCCAACAATGAGCAGTTCTTC. Protein product: CSAIQGANNEQFF.

The chain has TRBV5-6 and TRBJ2-1, with D perhaps given as TRBD1 or TRBD2 (6 bases each). The V end lost 4 bases, the J end lost 8 bases, and 16 bases lay between the germline ends. This CDR3 is 14 amino acids long. Germline V gene lookup returns CDR1 SGHDT and CDR2 YYEEEE. The CDR3 is CASSPISGAHEQFF. The CDR3 nucleotides are TGTGCCAGCAGCCCTATCTCGGGGGCCCATGAGCAGTTCTTC. Full variable domain (remainder filled in from reference TRBV5-6 and TRBJ2-1): DAGVTQSPTHLIKTRGQQVTLRCSPKSGHDTVSWYQQALGQGPQFIFQYYEEEERQRGNFPDRFSGHQFPNYSSELNVNALLLGDSALYLCASSPISGAHEQFFGPGTRLTVL.

This clonotype has ten or more counts. The CDR3 DNA is TGTGCCATCAGCGCGGGAGGGGCAAATCAGCCCCAGCATTTT. It translates to CAISAGGANQPQHF. The chain links TRBV10-3 to TRBJ1-5; possible D gene TRBD1, 5 bases. This CDR3 spans 14 amino acids. The germline V and J ends were trimmed by 6 bases and 4 bases, with 13 bases remaining between them. CDR1 and CDR2 (germline): ENHRY, SYGVKD.

In this sample, this clonotype turned up a few times. The chain carries TRBV23-1 and TRBJ1-4, with D maybe TRBD1 (5 bases). TRBV23-1 carries the ORF label, with uncertain function. The ends were cut back, 0 bases at V and 2 bases at J, with 10 bases in the middle. The CDR3 contains 16 residues. The CDR3 protein is CASSQSRGDTNEKLFF. DNA for the CDR3: TGCGCCAGCAGTCAATCGAGAGGGGACACTAATGAAAAACTGTTTTTT.

Many counts were recorded for this clonotype. The gene calls are TRBV12-3 or TRBV12-4 and TRBJ2-4; D assignment may be TRBD1 or TRBD2 (6 bases each). There are 15 residues in the CDR3. V lost 4 bases, J lost 1 base, and 11 bases lay in between. The CDR3 is CASSSGGPAKNIQYF. CDR3 coding DNA: TGTGCCAGCAGTTCCGGGGGCCCGGCCAAAAACATTCAGTACTTC.

This clonotype was recorded many times. The V gene is TRBV20-1, the J gene TRBJ2-1; D is perhaps TRBD2 (5 bases). V was cut by 5 bases and J by 6 bases, with 20 bases left in between. From germline, CDR1 is DFQATT and CDR2 SNEGSKA (reference sequence). The CDR3 spans 15 residues. The CDR3 is CSAPSLAGSINEQFF. CDR3 DNA: TGCAGTGCTCCATCCCTGGCGGGCTCTATCAATGAGCAGTTCTTC.

This clonotype has at least ten counts. The chain couples TRBV6-1 to TRBJ2-3, with no clear D. The V end was cut by 3 bases, the J end by 0 bases, with 7 bases between. The CDR3 covers 14 residues. Germline lookup yields CDR1 MNHNS and CDR2 SASEGT. CDR3 in amino acids: CASSEIGSTDTQYF. CDR3 DNA sequence: TGTGCCAGCAGTGAGATTGGGAGCACAGATACGCAGTATTTT.

This clonotype turned up a few times. This chain connects TRBV20-1 to TRBJ1-1, with D possibly being TRBD1 (5 bases). Trimming left V 3 bases short and J 5 bases short, with 13 bases between. Germline CDR1 and CDR2: DFQATT and SNEGSKA (reference sequence). This CDR3 contains 13 residues. The CDR3, as DNA: TGCAGTGCTAGGTCCGGGGGTGATACTGAAGCTTTCTTT. As protein: CSARSGGDTEAFF.

This clonotype was observed a handful of times. The rearrangement links TRBV9 to TRBJ1-4, with 8 bases aligning to TRBD1. The CDR3 contains 15 residues. Germline V CDR1 and CDR2: SGDLS, YYNGEE. J lost 8 bases, V lost 3 bases, and 9 bases had no gene match. This chain's CDR3 is CASSASGQGWEKLFF. In DNA, the CDR3 is TGTGCCAGCAGCGCCTCCGGACAGGGTTGGGAAAAACTGTTTTTT.